Listed below are T cell receptor beta chains from one sample, sequenced in a study of shared clonotypes between healthy human individuals. This table comes from immunoSEQ multiplex PCR, and its TCRdb copy is limited to in-frame clones, with some not included. Altogether about 2 million clones are present, just under 95% being singletons, with the ten largest covering more than 0.95%. The sequenced sample consisted of naive CD8+ T cells sorted from blood. Source of these receptors: a man aged 18 to 35 in good health. Both conserved end residues are part of each CDR3. Fields, in order: clone size, J gene, V gene, D gene, CDR3 protein, CDR3 DNA. The D gene is left open where the match is weak. The size of a clone is reported for some rows only, either as once, few or many, or as a class for expanded clones.

>.|TRBJ1-2|TRBV6-1|.
CASSETWGYGYTF
TGTGCCAGCAGTGAAACGTGGGGATATGGCTACACCTTC
>.|TRBJ2-3|TRBV7-8|.
CASSLIASGGPDTQYF
TGTGCCAGCAGCTTAATTGCTTCGGGGGGCCCAGATACGCAGTATTTT
>.|TRBJ1-5|TRBV4-1|.
CASSQDRDSNQPQHF
TGCGCCAGCAGCCAAGATAGGGATAGCAATCAGCCCCAGCATTTT
>.|TRBJ1-5|TRBV7-9|.
CASSQDPSNQPQHF
TGTGCCAGCAGTCAGGACCCTAGCAATCAGCCCCAGCATTTT
>.|TRBJ2-7|TRBV27|TRBD2
CASSLGGLAGGPSNEQYF
TGTGCCAGCAGTTTGGGGGGACTAGCGGGAGGGCCCTCGAACGAGCAGTACTTC
>.|TRBJ1-5|TRBV28|TRBD1
CASSFGGRGRRPYQPQHF
TGTGCCAGCAGTTTCGGTGGCAGGGGGCGCCGGCCGTATCAGCCCCAGCATTTT
>once|TRBJ1-2|TRBV6-1|.
CASSEGEEVRFYGYTF
TGTGCCAGCAGTGAGGGAGAAGAAGTTAGATTCTATGGCTACACCTTC
>.|TRBJ2-3|TRBV4-3|.
CASSQDPASTDTQYF
TGCGCCAGCAGCCAAGACCCTGCCTCCACAGATACGCAGTATTTT
>.|TRBJ2-7|TRBV6-1|TRBD2
CASSEELAGGLYEQYF
TGTGCCAGCAGTGAAGAGCTAGCGGGAGGTCTTTACGAGCAGTACTTC
>.|TRBJ1-6|TRBV5-5|.
CASSLAGATAPLHF
TGTGCCAGCAGCTTGGCCGGGGCCACTGCGCCCCTCCACTTT
>.|TRBJ1-4|TRBV9|.
CASSVAGEDEKLFF
TGTGCCAGCAGCGTAGCAGGGGAAGATGAAAAACTGTTTTTT
>.|TRBJ1-5|TRBV5-8|.
CASSFQGGGNQPQHF
TGTGCCAGCAGCTTCCAGGGAGGAGGCAATCAGCCCCAGCATTTT
>.|TRBJ2-1|TRBV6-6|TRBD1
CASSSQDRGRYNEQFF
TGTGCCAGCAGTTCCCAAGACAGGGGGCGATACAATGAGCAGTTCTTC
>.|TRBJ1-2|TRBV6-6|.
CASLWGGYGYTF
TGTGCCAGCCTATGGGGTGGCTATGGCTACACCTTC
>.|TRBJ2-6|TRBV19|.
CASSKTFGTSHVTF
TGTGCCAGTAGTAAGACCTTCGGGACTTCCCATGTGACTTTC
>.|TRBJ1-3|TRBV4-3|TRBD1
CASSQLGTDSVDTIYF
TGCGCCAGCAGCCAACTAGGGACAGATTCTGTAGACACCATATATTTT
>.|TRBJ1-3|TRBV28|.
CASSSSDSGNTIYF
TGTGCCAGCAGTTCGTCGGACTCTGGAAACACCATATATTTT
>.|TRBJ2-1|TRBV29-1|TRBD1
CSGSGTGPYNEQFF
TGCAGCGGTTCCGGGACAGGCCCCTACAATGAGCAGTTCTTC
>.|TRBJ1-6|TRBV28|.
CASSLPNSPLHF
TGTGCCAGCAGTTTGCCTAATTCACCCCTCCACTTT
>.|TRBJ2-3|TRBV27|.
CASSLRKVTDTQYF
TGTGCCAGCAGTTTACGCAAGGTCACAGATACGCAGTATTTT
>.|TRBJ2-7|TRBV2|.
CASSEWLSTSYEQYF
TGTGCCAGCAGTGAATGGTTGTCCACCTCCTACGAGCAGTACTTC
>.|TRBJ2-7|TRBV5-4|.
CASSLGRSHEQYF
TGTGCCAGCAGCTTGGGAAGGAGCCACGAGCAGTACTTC